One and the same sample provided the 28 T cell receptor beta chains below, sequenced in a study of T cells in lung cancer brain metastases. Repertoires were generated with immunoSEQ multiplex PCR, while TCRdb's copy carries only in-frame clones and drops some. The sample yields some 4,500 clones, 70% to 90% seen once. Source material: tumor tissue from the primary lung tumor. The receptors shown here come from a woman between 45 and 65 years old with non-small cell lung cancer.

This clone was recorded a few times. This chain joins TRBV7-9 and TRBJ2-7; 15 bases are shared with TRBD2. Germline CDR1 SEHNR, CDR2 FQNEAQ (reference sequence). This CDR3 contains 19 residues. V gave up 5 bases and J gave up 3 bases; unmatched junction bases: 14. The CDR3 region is CASSPMGLAGGPVGYEQYF. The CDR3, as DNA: TGTGCCAGCAGCCCCATGGGACTAGCGGGAGGCCCCGTCGGCTACGAGCAGTACTTC.

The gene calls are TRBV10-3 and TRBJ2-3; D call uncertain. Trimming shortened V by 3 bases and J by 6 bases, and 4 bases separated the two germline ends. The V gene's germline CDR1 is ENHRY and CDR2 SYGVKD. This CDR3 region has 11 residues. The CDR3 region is CAISESDTQYF. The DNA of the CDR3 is TGTGCCATCAGTGAATCGGATACGCAGTATTTT.

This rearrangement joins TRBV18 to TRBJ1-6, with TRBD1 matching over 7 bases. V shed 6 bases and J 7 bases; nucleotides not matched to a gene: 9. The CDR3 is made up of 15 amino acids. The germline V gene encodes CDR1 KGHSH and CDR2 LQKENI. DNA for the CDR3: TGTGCCAGCTCCCTACAGGGGCCGACGAATTCACCCCTCCACTTT. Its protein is CASSLQGPTNSPLHF. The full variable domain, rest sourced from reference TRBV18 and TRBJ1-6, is NAGVMQNPRHLVRRRGQEARLRCSPMKGHSHVYWYRQLPEEGLKFMVYLQKENIIDESGMPKERFSAEFPKEGPSILRIQQVVRGDSAAYFCASSLQGPTNSPLHFGNGTRLTVT.

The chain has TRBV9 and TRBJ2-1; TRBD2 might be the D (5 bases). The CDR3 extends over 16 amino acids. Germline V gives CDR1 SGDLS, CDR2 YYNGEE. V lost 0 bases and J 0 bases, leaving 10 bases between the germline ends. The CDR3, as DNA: TGTGCCAGCAGCGTAGGCGGACGGGGCTCCTACAATGAGCAGTTCTTC. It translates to CASSVGGRGSYNEQFF. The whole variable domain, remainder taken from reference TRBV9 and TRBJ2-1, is DSGVTQTPKHLITATGQRVTLRCSPRSGDLSVYWYQQSLDQGLQFLIQYYNGEERAKGNILERFSAQQFPDLHSELNLSSLELGDSALYFCASSVGGRGSYNEQFFGPGTRLTVL.

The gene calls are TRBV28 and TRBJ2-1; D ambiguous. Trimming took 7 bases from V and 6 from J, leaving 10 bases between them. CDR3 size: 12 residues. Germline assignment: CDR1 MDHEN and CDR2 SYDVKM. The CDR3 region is CASTRLRNEQFF. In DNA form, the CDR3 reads TGTGCCAGCACCCGACTGCGCAATGAGCAGTTCTTC. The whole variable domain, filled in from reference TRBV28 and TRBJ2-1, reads DVKVTQSSRYLVKRTGEKVFLECVQDMDHENMFWYRQDPGLGLRLIYFSYDVKMKEKGDIPEGYSVSREKKERFSLILESASTNQTSMYLCASTRLRNEQFFGPGTRLTVL.

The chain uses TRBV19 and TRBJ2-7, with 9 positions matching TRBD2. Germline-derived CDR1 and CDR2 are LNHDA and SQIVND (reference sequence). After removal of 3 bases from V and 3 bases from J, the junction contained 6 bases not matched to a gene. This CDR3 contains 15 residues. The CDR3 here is CASSMSSGRGYEQYF. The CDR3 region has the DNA TGTGCCAGTAGTATGAGTAGCGGGAGAGGCTACGAGCAGTACTTC.

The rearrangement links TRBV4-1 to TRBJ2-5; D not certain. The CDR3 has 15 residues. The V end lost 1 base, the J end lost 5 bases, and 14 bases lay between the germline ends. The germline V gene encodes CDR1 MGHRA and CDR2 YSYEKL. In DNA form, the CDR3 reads TGCGCCAGCAGCCAAGTTGCGACGGATGCGGAGACCCAGTACTTC. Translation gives CASSQVATDAETQYF.

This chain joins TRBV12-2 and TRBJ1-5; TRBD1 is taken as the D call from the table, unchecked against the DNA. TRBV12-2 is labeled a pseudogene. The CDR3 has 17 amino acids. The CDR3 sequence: CASRLIPHRDRNQPQHF. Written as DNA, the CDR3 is TGTGCAAGTCGCTTAATTCCCCACAGGGACCGCAATCAGCCCCAGCATTTT.

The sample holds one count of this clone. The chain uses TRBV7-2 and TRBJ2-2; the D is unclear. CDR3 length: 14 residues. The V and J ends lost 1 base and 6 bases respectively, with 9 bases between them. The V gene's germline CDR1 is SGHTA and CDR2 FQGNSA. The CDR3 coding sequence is TGTGCCAGCAGCTTAGGGTTTGACCCCGGGGAGCTGTTTTTT. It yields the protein CASSLGFDPGELFF.

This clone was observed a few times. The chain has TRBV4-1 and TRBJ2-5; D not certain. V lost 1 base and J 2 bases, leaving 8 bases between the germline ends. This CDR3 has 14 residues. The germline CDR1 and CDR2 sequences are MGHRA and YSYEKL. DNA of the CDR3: TGCGCCAGCAGCCAAGCCCAGCGACAAGAGACCCAGTACTTC. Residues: CASSQAQRQETQYF.

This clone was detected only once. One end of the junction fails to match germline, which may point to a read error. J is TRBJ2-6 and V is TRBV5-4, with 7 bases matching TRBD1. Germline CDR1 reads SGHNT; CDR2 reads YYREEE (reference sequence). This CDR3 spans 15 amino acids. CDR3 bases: TGTGCCAGCAGCTTTACAGGGGCTGGAGCCAACGTCCTGACTTTC. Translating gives CASSFTGAGANVLTF.

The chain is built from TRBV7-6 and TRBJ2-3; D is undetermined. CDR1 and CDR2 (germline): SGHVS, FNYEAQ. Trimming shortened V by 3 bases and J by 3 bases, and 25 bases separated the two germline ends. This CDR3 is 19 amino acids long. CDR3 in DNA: TGTGCCAGCAGCTTTTATGGTGCGGCGAGTAGAACTTTAACAGATACGCAGTATTTT. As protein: CASSFYGAASRTLTDTQYF.

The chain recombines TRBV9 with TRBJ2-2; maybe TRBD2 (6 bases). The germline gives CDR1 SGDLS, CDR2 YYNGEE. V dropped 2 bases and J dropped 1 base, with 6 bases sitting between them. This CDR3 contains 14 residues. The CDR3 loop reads CASSVSGNTGELFF. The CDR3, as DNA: TGTGCCAGCAGCGTTAGCGGGAACACCGGGGAGCTGTTTTTT. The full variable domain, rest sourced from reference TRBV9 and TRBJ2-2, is DSGVTQTPKHLITATGQRVTLRCSPRSGDLSVYWYQQSLDQGLQFLIQYYNGEERAKGNILERFSAQQFPDLHSELNLSSLELGDSALYFCASSVSGNTGELFFGEGSRLTVL.

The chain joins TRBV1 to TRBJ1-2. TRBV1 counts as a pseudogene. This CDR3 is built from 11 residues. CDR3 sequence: CTSSLKAGYTF. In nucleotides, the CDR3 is TGCACCAGCTCCCTGAAGGCTGGCTACACCTTC.

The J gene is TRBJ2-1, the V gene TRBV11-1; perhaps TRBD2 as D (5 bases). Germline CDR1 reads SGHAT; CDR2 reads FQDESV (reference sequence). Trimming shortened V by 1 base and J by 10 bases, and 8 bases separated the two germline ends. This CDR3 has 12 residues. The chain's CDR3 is CASSLGGGEQFF. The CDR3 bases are TGTGCCAGCAGCTTAGGTGGAGGCGAGCAGTTCTTC. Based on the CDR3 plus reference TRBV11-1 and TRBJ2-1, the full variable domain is EAEVAQSPRYKITEKSQAVAFWCDPISGHATLYWYRQILGQGPELLVQFQDESVVDDSQLPKDRFSAERLKGVDSTLKIQPAELGDSAMYLCASSLGGGEQFFGPGTRLTVL.

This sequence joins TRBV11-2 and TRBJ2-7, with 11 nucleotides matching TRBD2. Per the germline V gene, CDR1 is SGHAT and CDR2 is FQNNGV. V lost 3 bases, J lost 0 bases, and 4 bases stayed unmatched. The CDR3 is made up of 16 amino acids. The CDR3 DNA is TGTGCCAGCAGCTTTATCGGGACTAGCGGCTCCTACGAGCAGTACTTC. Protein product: CASSFIGTSGSYEQYF. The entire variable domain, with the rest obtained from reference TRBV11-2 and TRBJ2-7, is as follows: EAGVAQSPRYKIIEKRQSVAFWCNPISGHATLYWYQQILGQGPKLLIQFQNNGVVDDSQLPKDRFSAERLKGVDSTLKIQPAKLEDSAVYLCASSFIGTSGSYEQYFGPGTRLTVT.

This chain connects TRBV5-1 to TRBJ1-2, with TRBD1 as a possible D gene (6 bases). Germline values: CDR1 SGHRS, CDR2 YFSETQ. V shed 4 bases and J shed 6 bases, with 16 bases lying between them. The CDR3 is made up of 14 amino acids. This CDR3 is CASSPPGQGNGYTF. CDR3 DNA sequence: TGCGCCAGCAGCCCGCCGGGGCAGGGGAATGGCTACACCTTC. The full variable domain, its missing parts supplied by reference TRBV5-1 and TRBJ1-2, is KAGVTQTPRYLIKTRGQQVTLSCSPISGHRSVSWYQQTPGQGLQFLFEYFSETQRNKGNFPGRFSGRQFSNSRSEMNVSTLELGDSALYLCASSPPGQGNGYTFGSGTRLTVV.

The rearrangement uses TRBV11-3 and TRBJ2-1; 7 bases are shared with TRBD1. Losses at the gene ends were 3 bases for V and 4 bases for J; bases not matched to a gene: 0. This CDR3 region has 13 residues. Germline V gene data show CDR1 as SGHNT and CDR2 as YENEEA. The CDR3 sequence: CASSLTGYNEQFF. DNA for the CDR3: TGTGCCAGCAGCTTGACAGGGTACAATGAGCAGTTCTTC.

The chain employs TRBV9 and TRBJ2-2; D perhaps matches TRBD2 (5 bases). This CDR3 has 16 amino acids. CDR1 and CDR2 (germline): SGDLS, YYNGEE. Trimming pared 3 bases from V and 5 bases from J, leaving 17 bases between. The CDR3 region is CASSAGGRARTGELFF. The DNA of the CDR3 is TGTGCCAGCAGCGCAGGAGGAAGGGCGAGGACCGGGGAGCTGTTTTTT. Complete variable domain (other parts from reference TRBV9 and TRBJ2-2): DSGVTQTPKHLITATGQRVTLRCSPRSGDLSVYWYQQSLDQGLQFLIQYYNGEERAKGNILERFSAQQFPDLHSELNLSSLELGDSALYFCASSAGGRARTGELFFGEGSRLTVL.

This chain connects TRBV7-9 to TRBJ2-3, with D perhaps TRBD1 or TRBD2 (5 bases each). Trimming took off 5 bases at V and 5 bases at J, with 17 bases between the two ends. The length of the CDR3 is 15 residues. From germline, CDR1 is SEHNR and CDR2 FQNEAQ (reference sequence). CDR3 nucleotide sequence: TGTGCCAGCAGCCCTGGGCCGCAGGGACGAGATACGCAGTATTTT. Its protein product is CASSPGPQGRDTQYF.

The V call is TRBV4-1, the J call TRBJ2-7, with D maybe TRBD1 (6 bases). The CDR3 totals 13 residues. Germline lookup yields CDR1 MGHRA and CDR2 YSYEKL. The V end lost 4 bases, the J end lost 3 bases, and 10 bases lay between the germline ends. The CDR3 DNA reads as TGCGCCAGCAGCCCAGGACAGTACTACGAGCAGTACTTC. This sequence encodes CASSPGQYYEQYF.

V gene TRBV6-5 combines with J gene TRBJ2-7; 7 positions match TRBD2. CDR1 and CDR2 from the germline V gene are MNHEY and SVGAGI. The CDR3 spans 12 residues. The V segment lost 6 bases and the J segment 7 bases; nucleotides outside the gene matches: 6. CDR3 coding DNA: TGTGCCAGCAGGGCTAGCGGCCGGGAGCAGTACTTC. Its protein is CASRASGREQYF.

CDR3 in amino acids: CASSLGRGNTEAFF. CDR3 bases: TGCGCCAGCAGCCTAGGGCGGGGGAACACTGAAGCTTTCTTT. This chain links TRBV5-1 with TRBJ1-1, with no clear D. This CDR3 comprises 14 residues. Trimming pared 4 bases from V and 1 base from J, leaving 11 bases between. The germline V gene has CDR1 SGHRS and CDR2 YFSETQ.

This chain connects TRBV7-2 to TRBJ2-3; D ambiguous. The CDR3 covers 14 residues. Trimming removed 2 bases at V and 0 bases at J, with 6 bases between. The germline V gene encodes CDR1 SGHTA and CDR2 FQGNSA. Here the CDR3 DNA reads TGTGCCAGCAGCTTACGACGGAGCACAGATACGCAGTATTTT. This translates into CASSLRRSTDTQYF.

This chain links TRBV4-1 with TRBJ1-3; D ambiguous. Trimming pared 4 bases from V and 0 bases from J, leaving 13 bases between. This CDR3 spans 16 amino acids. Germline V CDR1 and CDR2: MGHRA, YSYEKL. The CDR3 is CASSLNQEPSGNTIYF. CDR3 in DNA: TGCGCCAGCAGCCTAAATCAGGAGCCCTCTGGAAACACCATATATTTT.

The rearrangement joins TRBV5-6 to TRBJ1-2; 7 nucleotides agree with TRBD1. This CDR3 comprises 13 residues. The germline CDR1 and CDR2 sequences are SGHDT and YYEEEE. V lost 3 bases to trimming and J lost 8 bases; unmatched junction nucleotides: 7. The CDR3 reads CASSSPTGSGYTF. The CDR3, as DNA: TGTGCCAGCAGCTCACCGACAGGGAGCGGCTACACCTTC.

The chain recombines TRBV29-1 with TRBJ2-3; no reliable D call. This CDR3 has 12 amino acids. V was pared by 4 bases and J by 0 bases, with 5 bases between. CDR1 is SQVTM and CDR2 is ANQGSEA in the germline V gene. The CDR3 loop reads CSVVPSTDTQYF. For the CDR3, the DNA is TGCAGCGTTGTCCCCAGCACAGATACGCAGTATTTT.

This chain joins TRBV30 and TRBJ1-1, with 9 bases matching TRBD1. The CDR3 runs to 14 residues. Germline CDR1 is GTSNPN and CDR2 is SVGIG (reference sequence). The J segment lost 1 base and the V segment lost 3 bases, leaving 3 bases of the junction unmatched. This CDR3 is CAWRTGQGNTEAFF. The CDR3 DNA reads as TGTGCCTGGAGGACGGGACAGGGGAACACTGAAGCTTTCTTT.